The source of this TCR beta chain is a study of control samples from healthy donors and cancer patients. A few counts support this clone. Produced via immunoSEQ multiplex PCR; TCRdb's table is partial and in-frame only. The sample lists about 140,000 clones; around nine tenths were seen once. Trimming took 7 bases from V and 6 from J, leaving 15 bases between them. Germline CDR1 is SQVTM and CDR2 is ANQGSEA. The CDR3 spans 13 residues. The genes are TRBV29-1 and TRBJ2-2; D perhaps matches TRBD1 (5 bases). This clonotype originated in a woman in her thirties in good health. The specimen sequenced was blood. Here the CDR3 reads CSGSLRGAGELFF. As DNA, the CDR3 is TGCAGCGGGAGCTTAAGGGGCGCCGGGGAGCTGTTTTTT.